Listed here are 21 T cell receptor beta chains from one sample, sequenced in a study of blood T cell repertoires in COVID-19. The data were produced by immunoSEQ multiplex PCR, yet TCRdb's version contains in-frame clones alone and is incomplete. The table includes about 150,000 clones, 85% detected once. The sample taken for sequencing was peripheral blood. These receptors all come from a woman aged 40 to 50 with active or convalescent COVID-19.

The rearrangement uses TRBV7-2 and TRBJ2-7; 16 nucleotides agree with TRBD2. The CDR3 is 18 residues long. V trimming: 4 bases; J trimming: 4 bases; junction bases outside the gene matches: 10. Germline V gene data show CDR1 as SGHTA and CDR2 as FQGNSA. As DNA, the CDR3 is TGTGCCAGCAGCTATGCCTGGGGACTAGCGGGAGGGTCGTACGAGCAGTACTTC. Translation gives CASSYAWGLAGGSYEQYF.

The chain employs TRBV22-1 and TRBJ1-1. TRBV22-1 is flagged as a pseudogene. The CDR3 is 12 residues long. CDR3 residues: CPGSTPGTEAFF. The CDR3 nucleotides are TGTCCTGGGAGCACCCCGGGAACCGAAGCTTTCTTT.

The chain is built from TRBV7-2 and TRBJ1-3; D is perhaps TRBD1 (6 bases). Trimming removed 3 bases from V and 1 base from J, with 7 bases in between. This CDR3 contains 14 residues. Germline V lookup: CDR1 SGHTA, CDR2 FQGNSA. The DNA for the CDR3 is TGTGCCAGCAGCTTGGGGACATCTGGAAACACCATATATTTT. As protein: CASSLGTSGNTIYF. Filled out from reference TRBV7-2 and TRBJ1-3, the complete variable domain reads GAGVSQSPSNKVTEKGKDVELRCDPISGHTALYWYRQSLGQGLEFLIYFQGNSAPDKSGLPSDRFSAERTGGSVSTLTIQRTQQEDSAVYLCASSLGTSGNTIYFGEGSWLTVV.

This clone was detected once. V is TRBV7-2 and J is TRBJ2-1, with 14 positions matching TRBD2. Germline CDR1 reads SGHTA; CDR2 reads FQGNSA. The CDR3 extends over 16 amino acids. V lost 5 bases to trimming and J lost 7 bases; unmatched junction nucleotides: 7. As DNA, the CDR3 is TGTGCCAGCAGCCCAAAGGGGACTAGCGGGAGAAATGAGCAGTTCTTC. Its protein is CASSPKGTSGRNEQFF.

The rearrangement joins TRBV27 to TRBJ2-4; 8 nucleotides line up with TRBD1. V lost 6 bases to trimming and J lost 1 base; unmatched junction nucleotides: 11. The germline V gene has CDR1 MNHEY and CDR2 SMNVEV (reference sequence). The CDR3 consists of 17 residues. The CDR3 is CASRPGTGPGAKNIQYF. CDR3 nucleotide sequence: TGTGCCAGCAGACCCGGGACAGGCCCCGGGGCCAAAAACATTCAGTACTTC.

This clone was found once. This chain connects TRBV9 to TRBJ1-2, with D unresolved. CDR3 length equals 16 residues. Trimming removed 3 bases from V and 0 bases from J, with 15 bases in between. The germline CDR1 and CDR2 sequences are SGDLS and YYNGEE. For the CDR3, the DNA is TGTGCCAGCAGCGATGGCGGAGGGCCCCCTAACTATGGCTACACCTTC. It codes for CASSDGGGPPNYGYTF.

This clone has more than one count but fewer than ten. This sequence joins TRBV27 and TRBJ2-7, with a tentative D call TRBD2 (6 bases). Trimming took off 6 bases at V and 0 bases at J, with 15 bases between the two ends. This CDR3 is built from 15 residues. CDR1 and CDR2 from the germline V gene are MNHEY and SMNVEV (reference sequence). CDR3 bases: TGTGCCAGCAGATCCTTGGAGGGAGCCTCCTACGAGCAGTACTTC. It translates to CASRSLEGASYEQYF.

In its sample, this clone was seen a few times. The rearrangement uses TRBV3-1 (or the pseudogene TRBV3-2) and TRBJ2-5; D perhaps matches TRBD1 (5 bases). The ends were cut back, 4 bases at V and 4 bases at J, with 10 bases in the middle. CDR3 length: 13 amino acids. Germline V lookup: CDR1 LGHDT, CDR2 YNNKEL (reference sequence). CDR3 sequence: CASSLLQGETQYF. In nucleotides, the CDR3 is TGTGCCAGCAGCCTTCTCCAGGGAGAGACCCAGTACTTC.

The rearrangement joins TRBV3-1 (or the pseudogene TRBV3-2) to TRBJ2-7; D gene ambiguous. The CDR3 spans 17 residues. Deletions cut 1 base from V and 1 base from J, with 17 bases between. Germline V lookup: CDR1 LGHDT, CDR2 YNNKEL (reference sequence). The CDR3 DNA sequence: TGTGCCAGCAGCCAAGGAGGTAGCTTTATTTTATCCTACGAGCAGTACTTC. Amino acids: CASSQGGSFILSYEQYF.

The gene calls are TRBV9 and TRBJ1-4, with 7 nucleotides matching TRBD1. Germline CDR1 SGDLS, CDR2 YYNGEE. With 3 bases clipped from V and 8 bases from J, the junction kept 10 bases outside the gene matches. The CDR3 contains 15 residues. CDR3 protein: CASSARQGVGEKLFF. CDR3 nucleotide sequence: TGTGCCAGCAGCGCCCGACAGGGAGTGGGAGAAAAACTGTTTTTT.

The chain employs TRBV3-1 (or the pseudogene TRBV3-2) and TRBJ2-3; 11 bases match TRBD2. Unmatched junction bases numbered 7, after V lost 1 base and J lost 4 bases. The germline CDR1 and CDR2 sequences are LGHDT and YNNKEL (reference sequence). The CDR3 is made up of 17 amino acids. This CDR3 reads CASSQAPLAGGPDTQYF. The CDR3 DNA sequence: TGTGCCAGCAGCCAAGCCCCTCTAGCGGGAGGACCAGATACGCAGTATTTT.

CDR3 sequence (DNA): TGTGCCAGCAGTGATGTGGACTATCCGTACTTC. Translated: CASSDVDYPYF. This chain uses TRBV6-1 with TRBJ2-7, with D tentatively TRBD2 (6 bases). This CDR3 region has 11 residues. V was cut by 3 bases and J by 12 bases, with 12 bases left in between. Germline lookup yields CDR1 MNHNS and CDR2 SASEGT.

Only one count was recorded for this clone. The V gene is TRBV25-1, the J gene TRBJ1-2; 11 bases fit TRBD1. The J segment lost 2 bases and the V segment lost 4 bases, leaving 9 bases of the junction unmatched. This CDR3 spans 17 amino acids. CDR1 and CDR2 (germline): MGHDK, SYGVNS. CDR3 DNA sequence: TGTGCCAGCAGTGGGCTTGGGGACAGGGGGAACAACTATGGCTACACCTTC. The encoded protein is CASSGLGDRGNNYGYTF.

The chain recombines TRBV28 with TRBJ1-6; TRBD1 matches 9 bases. Germline V gene sequence: CDR1 MDHEN, CDR2 SYDVKM. There are 15 residues in the CDR3. V trimming: 7 bases; J trimming: 13 bases; junction bases outside the gene matches: 14. The chain's CDR3 is CASKTPGQGDWPLHF. CDR3 nucleotide sequence: TGTGCCAGCAAAACCCCGGGACAGGGAGATTGGCCCCTCCACTTT.

The chain combines TRBV2 with TRBJ2-2, with D unclear. Germline V gene data show CDR1 as SNHLY and CDR2 as FYNNEI. V was trimmed by 1 base and J by 1 base, leaving 4 bases between them. The CDR3 is 14 residues long. In nucleotides, the CDR3 is TGTGCCAGCAGTGAAGTGAGGAACACCGGGGAGCTGTTTTTT. This sequence encodes CASSEVRNTGELFF.

This chain joins TRBV6-1 and TRBJ2-1; 8 nucleotides match TRBD2. The CDR3 spans 17 residues. V lost 3 bases to trimming and J lost 2 bases; unmatched junction nucleotides: 9. CDR1 is MNHNS, CDR2 SASEGT, per germline. The CDR3 DNA reads as TGTGCCAGCAGTGACGAGGGGTCTAGCGGGCCCTACAATGAGCAGTTCTTC. The encoded protein is CASSDEGSSGPYNEQFF.

This clone was seen a few times. The chain couples TRBV30 to TRBJ1-5; maybe TRBD1 (5 bases). The CDR3 covers 13 residues. CDR1 is GTSNPN, CDR2 SVGIG, per germline (reference sequence). The V gene lost 0 bases and the J gene lost 7 bases, with 10 bases spanning the gap. The CDR3 loop reads CAWSVGGRQPQHF. DNA for the CDR3: TGTGCCTGGAGTGTGGGGGGGAGACAGCCCCAGCATTTT.

V usage is TRBV5-1 and J usage is TRBJ2-2; D is ambiguous. Germline assignment: CDR1 SGHRS and CDR2 YFSETQ. Trimming removed 5 bases from V and 0 bases from J, with 8 bases in between. This CDR3 region has 14 residues. CDR3 DNA sequence: TGCGCCAGCAGTTTAGACACGAACACCGGGGAGCTGTTTTTT. Translation gives CASSLDTNTGELFF.

The chain is built from TRBV18 and TRBJ1-2; D possibly corresponds to TRBD1 (6 bases). The V and J ends lost 4 bases and 2 bases respectively, with 11 bases between them. The CDR3 covers 14 residues. Per germline, CDR1 KGHSH and CDR2 LQKENI. Here the CDR3 DNA reads TGTGCCAGCTCACGGGGACACGTAAACTATGGCTACACCTTC. Amino acids: CASSRGHVNYGYTF.

This chain connects TRBV6-6 to TRBJ2-7; weak D call: TRBD1 (6 bases). V gave up 6 bases and J gave up 3 bases, with 9 bases separating them. The CDR3 has 12 residues. CDR1 and CDR2 (germline): MNHNY, SVGAGI (reference sequence). CDR3 sequence reads: CASRSDSYEQYF. As DNA, the CDR3 is TGTGCCAGCAGATCGGACAGCTACGAGCAGTACTTC.

The rearrangement uses TRBV11-2 and TRBJ1-1, with 10 bases that match TRBD1. In germline, CDR1 is SGHAT, CDR2 FQNNGV. The CDR3 contains 17 residues. V was clipped by 1 base and J by 8 bases; unmatched bases: 13. The CDR3 region is CASSLGARQGAPGEAFF. In DNA form, the CDR3 reads TGTGCCAGCAGCTTAGGGGCCCGACAGGGGGCGCCGGGAGAAGCTTTCTTT.